The clone carrying this T cell receptor (beta chain) was seen at least ten times. Its antigen remains unidentified. The germline gives CDR1 SQVTM, CDR2 ANQGSEA. Deletions cut 0 bases from V and 0 bases from J, with 6 bases between. This CDR3 has 14 residues. This sample is drawn from a study of molecular identifiers for immune sequencing clone quantification. Findings of the study overall: Shared barcodes on identical TCR molecules could underestimate the sizes of highly expanded clones.

MiXCR, applied by TCRdb to the PCR reads, yields one record per CDR3 protein. The sample yields 490,000 or so distinct CDR3 sequences, around 25% seen once. It was from around 20,000 to 990,000 sorted cells, with 10%, 30% or 50% RNA, that naive CD8 libraries came. This chain uses TRBV29-1 with TRBJ2-4; D is uncertain. This sequence was found in a human donor in good health. Some libraries in this study had Jurkat cell RNA spiked in. Sequences were obtained from naive CD8+ T cells from blood, with Jurkat cell RNA spiked in. Subset indicated: FACS-sorted CD8+CD4-CCR7+CD45RA+ naive T cells. The CDR3 region is CSVEDRLAKNIQYF. The CDR3 DNA reads as TGCAGCGTTGAAGACAGACTAGCCAAAAACATTCAGTACTTC.